Listed below are T cell receptor beta chains from one sample, sequenced in a study of blood T cell repertoires in COVID-19. Sequencing used immunoSEQ multiplex PCR; TCRdb keeps in-frame clones, though not all of them. The table lists 200,000 to 250,000 clones, approximately 87% of them singletons. The sequencing sample was made of peripheral blood. The receptors come from a woman in her seventies with active or convalescent COVID-19. Both conserved end residues are part of each CDR3. Fields, in order: D gene, clone size, V gene, J gene, CDR3 protein, CDR3 DNA. A D gene is named only where the DNA matches it firmly. The size entry is marked missing in some rows and otherwise reads once, few, many or a size class.

>-|once|TRBV5-1|TRBJ1-5
CASSLAGDSNQPQHF
TGCGCCAGCAGCTTGGCGGGGGATAGCAATCAGCCCCAGCATTTT
>-|-|TRBV18|TRBJ1-1
CASSPVIDKNTEAFF
TGTGCCAGCTCACCAGTAATTGACAAAAACACTGAAGCTTTCTTT
>TRBD2|-|TRBV5-6|TRBJ2-1
CASSRTGGPDNEQFF
TGTGCCAGCAGCCGCACGGGGGGGCCGGACAATGAGCAGTTCTTC
>-|-|TRBV11-2|TRBJ2-5
CASSLQEETQYF
TGTGCCAGCAGCTTACAGGAAGAGACCCAGTACTTC
>TRBD1|-|TRBV19|TRBJ1-5
CASSILGQGRDQPQHF
TGTGCCAGTAGTATCCTGGGACAGGGAAGGGATCAGCCCCAGCATTTT
>-|-|TRBV7-9|TRBJ2-3
CASSLALTADTQYF
TGTGCCAGCAGCTTAGCGCTTACTGCAGATACGCAGTATTTT
>TRBD2|-|TRBV27|TRBJ2-7
CASSGLAGGTYEQYF
TGTGCCAGCTCTGGACTAGCGGGGGGGACCTACGAGCAGTACTTC
>-|once|TRBV6-6|TRBJ1-1
CASSSPVGARNTEAFF
TGTGCCAGCAGCTCCCCCGTGGGGGCGAGGAACACTGAAGCTTTCTTT
>-|-|TRBV5-1|TRBJ2-2
CASSLGHGELFF
TGCGCCAGCAGCTTGGGGCACGGGGAGCTGTTTTTT
>-|few|TRBV5-8|TRBJ1-6
CASSFLRGSYNSPLHF
TGTGCCAGCAGCTTCCTCAGGGGCTCCTATAATTCACCCCTCCACTTT
>TRBD2|once|TRBV19|TRBJ2-1
CASSIGTSGGYYNEQFF
TGTGCCAGTAGTATTGGGACTAGCGGGGGATACTACAATGAGCAGTTCTTC
>-|-|TRBV2|TRBJ2-1
CASSGRGIAYNEQFF
TGTGCCAGCAGTGGGAGAGGAATAGCATACAATGAGCAGTTCTTC
>TRBD1|-|TRBV7-8|TRBJ1-2
CASSYRDRGVYTF
TGTGCCAGCAGTTACCGGGACAGGGGGGTCTACACCTTC
>-|-|TRBV3-1/TRBV3-2|TRBJ1-3
CASSQGAYSGNTIYF
TGTGCCAGCAGCCAAGGGGCTTACTCTGGAAACACCATATATTTT
>-|-|TRBV12-3/TRBV12-4|TRBJ1-2
CASSLGGHYGYTF
TGTGCCAGCAGTTTGGGGGGGCACTATGGCTACACCTTC
>TRBD1|-|TRBV6-5|TRBJ1-5
CASRATGGIQPQHF
TGTGCCAGCAGGGCGACAGGGGGCATTCAGCCCCAGCATTTT
>TRBD2|-|TRBV4-2|TRBJ2-5
CASSQEVRIRGLAGGPETQYF
TGTGCCAGCAGCCAAGAAGTACGGATTAGGGGACTAGCGGGGGGGCCGGAGACCCAGTACTTC
>TRBD1|-|TRBV18|TRBJ2-2
CASSPGTDYTGELFF
TGTGCCAGCTCACCGGGGACAGATTACACCGGGGAGCTGTTTTTT
>TRBD1|once|TRBV7-2|TRBJ2-2
CASSLATGGTGELFF
TGTGCCAGCAGCTTAGCTACAGGGGGGACCGGGGAGCTGTTTTTT
>TRBD1|-|TRBV28|TRBJ1-4
CATSQGPPNEKLFF
TGTGCCACCTCACAGGGGCCTCCTAATGAAAAACTGTTTTTT
>-|-|TRBV2|TRBJ2-7
CASSELQGIAYEQYF
TGTGCCAGCAGTGAACTTCAGGGAATCGCCTACGAGCAGTACTTC
>-|-|TRBV21-1|TRBJ1-1
CASSKEGGKKAFF
TGTGCCAGCAGCAAAGAGGGCGGGAAGAAAGCTTTCTTT
>-|-|TRBV6-1|TRBJ1-1
CASSDRGAYNTEAFF
TGTGCCAGCAGTGATCGGGGAGCCTATAACACTGAAGCTTTCTTT
>TRBD1|-|TRBV6-1|TRBJ2-2
CASSGPGQGNTGELFF
TGTGCCAGCAGTGGCCCGGGACAGGGTAACACCGGGGAGCTGTTTTTT
>TRBD2|-|TRBV6-5|TRBJ2-7
CASRRRLAGGFEQYF
TGTGCCAGCAGACGACGGCTAGCGGGAGGTTTTGAGCAGTACTTC
>-|-|TRBV11-1|TRBJ1-1
CASSLALDTVITEAFF
TGTGCCAGCAGCTTAGCACTTGACACGGTTATCACTGAAGCTTTCTTT
>-|-|TRBV28|TRBJ2-3
CASSLVGGAGGTDTQYF
TGTGCCAGCAGTTTAGTAGGGGGGGCGGGGGGCACAGATACGCAGTATTTT
>TRBD2|-|TRBV7-2|TRBJ2-1
CASSPGGSNNEQFF
TGTGCCAGCAGCCCCGGGGGGTCTAACAATGAGCAGTTCTTC
>-|-|TRBV12-3/TRBV12-4|TRBJ2-1
CASSPRNEQFF
TGTGCCAGCAGCCCTCGGAATGAGCAGTTCTTC
>-|-|TRBV27|TRBJ1-2
CASRRDIRTDYGYTF
TGTGCCAGCAGGAGGGACATTAGGACCGACTATGGCTACACCTTC
>TRBD2|-|TRBV6-6|TRBJ2-1
CASRLTGTSGTNEQFF
TGTGCCAGCAGACTCACCGGGACTAGCGGGACCAATGAGCAGTTCTTC
>-|-|TRBV4-2|TRBJ1-1
CASSQDRVAEAFF
TGTGCCAGCAGCCAAGATCGGGTGGCTGAAGCTTTCTTT
>-|-|TRBV6-6|TRBJ1-2
CASSIEANYGYTF
TGTGCCAGCAGTATAGAGGCGAACTATGGCTACACCTTC
>-|-|TRBV11-2|TRBJ2-7
CASSFTPLTNEQYF
TGTGCCAGCAGCTTTACCCCACTAACCAACGAGCAGTACTTC
>TRBD1|-|TRBV5-1|TRBJ1-1
CASSSSGTVDAEAFF
TGCGCCAGCAGCTCGTCCGGGACAGTAGACGCTGAAGCTTTCTTT
>-|-|TRBV19|TRBJ1-5
CASSTPGQIDQPQHF
TGTGCCAGTAGTACACCCGGACAGATCGATCAGCCCCAGCATTTT
>TRBD2|-|TRBV3-1/TRBV3-2|TRBJ2-3
CASSPLGLAGKGLTDTQYF
TGTGCCAGCAGCCCTCTGGGACTAGCGGGGAAGGGGTTGACAGATACGCAGTATTTT
>-|-|TRBV4-1|TRBJ1-5
CASSRQGIQRRANQPQHF
TGCGCCAGCAGCCGCCAGGGAATCCAACGAAGGGCAAATCAGCCCCAGCATTTT
>TRBD2|-|TRBV19|TRBJ2-2
CASGPGLAGGRGTGELFF
TGTGCCAGTGGCCCGGGACTAGCGGGAGGTCGCGGCACCGGGGAGCTGTTTTTT
>-|-|TRBV7-2|TRBJ1-2
CASSPEDRTDYGYTF
TGTGCCAGCAGCCCAGAAGACAGGACGGACTATGGCTACACCTTC
>TRBD1|-|TRBV9|TRBJ1-5
CASSVSTGPQPQHF
TGTGCCAGCAGCGTATCGACAGGGCCGCAGCCCCAGCATTTT
>TRBD1|once|TRBV6-5|TRBJ1-4
CASSWGTGIEKLFF
TGTGCCAGCAGTTGGGGGACAGGGATTGAAAAACTGTTTTTT
>TRBD1|-|TRBV7-2|TRBJ1-4
CASSLTGGNYEKLFF
TGTGCCAGCAGCTTAACAGGGGGAAATTACGAAAAACTGTTTTTT
>TRBD1|-|TRBV4-1|TRBJ1-1
CASSQELDRGRGTEAFF
TGCGCCAGCAGCCAAGAGCTGGACAGGGGGCGCGGCACTGAAGCTTTCTTT
>-|-|TRBV7-8|TRBJ2-7
CASSPRTSSYEQYF
TGTGCCAGCAGCCCCAGGACAAGCTCCTACGAGCAGTACTTC
>TRBD1|-|TRBV2|TRBJ2-7
CASSQTGAYEQYF
TGTGCCAGCAGTCAGACAGGGGCCTACGAGCAGTACTTC
>TRBD1|once|TRBV30|TRBJ1-5
CAWSVLEGAFNQPQHF
TGTGCCTGGAGTGTACTGGAGGGGGCCTTCAATCAGCCCCAGCATTTT
>TRBD1|-|TRBV10-3|TRBJ1-5
CAIRGGTGDQPQHF
TGTGCCATCAGGGGGGGGACAGGGGATCAGCCCCAGCATTTT
>-|-|TRBV6-2/TRBV6-3|TRBJ1-1
CASSYTGRETEAFF
TGTGCCAGCAGTTACACAGGGAGGGAAACTGAAGCTTTCTTT
>TRBD2|-|TRBV9|TRBJ2-3
CASSVAGLASSDTQYF
TGTGCCAGCAGCGTAGCAGGACTAGCGTCCTCAGATACGCAGTATTTT
>-|-|TRBV2|TRBJ1-1
CASSRGRMNTEAFF
TGTGCCAGCTCAAGAGGGAGGATGAACACTGAAGCTTTCTTT
>TRBD1|-|TRBV27|TRBJ2-7
CASSPRTGGYEQYF
TGTGCCAGCAGTCCCCGGACAGGGGGCTACGAGCAGTACTTC
>-|-|TRBV9|TRBJ2-3
CASSPLTGRTTQYF
TGTGCCAGCAGCCCTCTCACCGGGAGAACTACGCAGTATTTT
>TRBD2|few|TRBV9|TRBJ2-7
CASSPTGTRSDEQYF
TGTGCCAGCAGCCCGACCGGGACTAGGTCAGACGAGCAGTACTTC
>-|few|TRBV19|TRBJ2-1
CASSIARQDEQFF
TGTGCCAGTAGTATAGCCCGGCAGGATGAGCAGTTCTTC
>-|-|TRBV24-1|TRBJ1-4
CATTRGGGKLFF
TGTGCCACCACCCGGGGAGGGGGAAAACTGTTTTTT
>-|-|TRBV4-3|TRBJ1-1
CASSQRQPPTNTEAFF
TGCGCCAGCAGCCAGAGACAGCCACCAACGAACACTGAAGCTTTCTTT
>TRBD2|few|TRBV19|TRBJ2-5
CASSPTGTSIETQYF
TGTGCCAGTAGCCCTACCGGGACTAGCATCGAGACCCAGTACTTC
>-|-|TRBV18|TRBJ1-3
CASSSQMSRIPGNTIYF
TGTGCCAGCTCATCACAAATGTCTAGGATCCCTGGAAACACCATATATTTT